The 24 T cell receptor beta chains below come from one sample, sequenced in a study of cytomegalovirus exposure and HLA in healthy donors. PCR involved 60 Vbeta and 13 Jbeta primers. Generated by immunoSEQ multiplex PCR, the TCRdb table keeps only in-frame clones and is missing some. The table records about 170,000 clones, 65% to 85% of them present only once. Sequenced material: PBMCs. The receptors here all came from a woman younger than 30 in good health and CMV-seronegative.

V usage is TRBV28 and J usage is TRBJ1-4; D uncertain. This CDR3 contains 13 residues. Germline CDR1 MDHEN, CDR2 SYDVKM. V was pared by 2 bases and J by 7 bases, with 8 bases between. CDR3 amino acids: CASSLRASEKLFF. The CDR3, as DNA: TGTGCCAGCAGTTTACGAGCGAGTGAAAAACTGTTTTTT.

Here the CDR3 DNA reads TGTGCCAGCAGCTTCGCGCCCGGGACTAGCGGGAGAGGTAGATACGAGCAGTACTTC. Protein sequence: CASSFAPGTSGRGRYEQYF. V gene TRBV7-8 combines with J gene TRBJ2-7, with 14 bases lining up with TRBD2. Germline V gene lookup returns CDR1 SGHVS and CDR2 FQNEAQ. Losses at the gene ends were 3 bases for V and 4 bases for J; bases not matched to a gene: 14. The CDR3 length is 19 residues.

The rearrangement uses TRBV9 and TRBJ2-5; 7 bases map to TRBD2. The germline V gene has CDR1 SGDLS and CDR2 YYNGEE. V trimming: 3 bases; J trimming: 5 bases; junction bases outside the gene matches: 7. CDR3 length: 14 amino acids. CDR3 residues: CASSESGTGETQYF. CDR3 sequence (DNA): TGTGCCAGCAGCGAGAGCGGGACGGGGGAGACCCAGTACTTC.

This rearrangement joins TRBV7-8 to TRBJ2-3; D perhaps matches TRBD2 (6 bases). The CDR3 extends over 16 amino acids. CDR1 and CDR2 (germline): SGHVS, FQNEAQ. V dropped 1 base and J dropped 4 bases, with 15 bases sitting between them. For the CDR3, the DNA is TGTGCCAGCAGCTTAGGGGGCGGGAATTTCGCAGATACGCAGTATTTT. Encoded protein: CASSLGGGNFADTQYF.

The chain uses TRBV11-2 and TRBJ2-3; 16 nucleotides line up with TRBD2. V trimming: 5 bases; J trimming: 6 bases; junction bases outside the gene matches: 8. Germline loops: CDR1 SGHAT, CDR2 FQNNGV. The CDR3 runs to 17 residues. The DNA of the CDR3 is TGTGCCAGCAGCCCAACGGGACTAGCGGGAGGGCTGGATACGCAGTATTTT. Protein product: CASSPTGLAGGLDTQYF.

The genes are TRBV4-2 and TRBJ2-5, with a weak D call TRBD1 (6 bases). V dropped 1 base and J dropped 2 bases, with 14 bases sitting between them. This CDR3 is 16 amino acids long. The germline V gene has CDR1 LGHNA and CDR2 YNFKEQ. CDR3 sequence (DNA): TGTGCCAGCAGCCAAGGACAGGCCCTAAATCAAGAGACCCAGTACTTC. Protein: CASSQGQALNQETQYF.

The CDR3: CASSFRGTGANYTF. DNA of the CDR3: TGTGCCAGCAGTTTCCGCGGGACAGGTGCCAACTACACCTTC. The rearrangement joins TRBV28 to TRBJ1-2; 8 bases line up with TRBD1. The CDR3 spans 14 residues. V shed 3 bases and J 10 bases; nucleotides not matched to a gene: 10. CDR1 MDHEN and CDR2 SYDVKM come from the germline V gene.

The chain links TRBV6-5 to TRBJ2-7; TRBD1 might be the D (5 bases). This CDR3 spans 15 amino acids. CDR1 and CDR2 (germline): MNHEY, SVGAGI. V was cut by 7 bases and J by 1 base, with 17 bases left in between. This CDR3 is CASIYRGQGSYEQYF. The CDR3 DNA follows: TGTGCCAGCATCTATAGGGGTCAGGGATCCTACGAGCAGTACTTC.

The CDR3 here is CASRGESPLHF. CDR3 DNA sequence: TGTGCCAGCAGGGGAGAATCACCCCTCCACTTT. The chain has TRBV6-5 and TRBJ1-6, with D unresolved. The CDR3 is made up of 11 amino acids. V lost 6 bases to trimming and J lost 10 bases, with 7 bases between them. CDR1 is MNHEY, CDR2 SVGAGI, per germline.

Concerning this clone itself: Relative to the germline gene, one junction end is altered; a read error may explain this. This chain uses TRBV7-9 with TRBJ2-3; D is possibly TRBD1 (5 bases). The germline V gene encodes CDR1 SEHNR and CDR2 FQNEAQ (reference sequence). CDR3 length equals 13 residues. The CDR3, as DNA: TGTTCCAGCAGCTTCTTTCAGGGTTATACGCAGTATTTT. Translated, it gives CSSSFFQGYTQYF.

The J gene is TRBJ1-2, the V gene TRBV5-1, with 8 bases fitting TRBD1. CDR1 is SGHRS, CDR2 YFSETQ, per germline. The CDR3 is made up of 14 amino acids. V lost 1 base to trimming and J lost 4 bases; unmatched junction nucleotides: 3. The CDR3 spells CASSLSGQGYGYTF. The CDR3 bases are TGCGCCAGCAGCTTGTCCGGACAGGGCTATGGCTACACCTTC.

J is TRBJ2-7 and V is TRBV5-4; possibly TRBD2 for D (6 bases). There are 15 residues in the CDR3. Germline V gene sequence: CDR1 SGHNT, CDR2 YYREEE (reference sequence). V shed 4 bases and J shed 1 base, with 15 bases lying between them. CDR3 bases: TGTGCCAGCAGCGTTTTCGGGGGAGGTTCCTACGAGCAGTACTTC. Encoded protein: CASSVFGGGSYEQYF.

V usage is TRBV7-3 and J usage is TRBJ2-5; D remains ambiguous. Trimming removed 1 base at V and 1 base at J, with 13 bases between. Germline V CDR1 and CDR2: SGHTA, FQGTGA. The CDR3 totals 16 residues. The CDR3 DNA reads as TGTGCCAGCAGCTTAAACCCCGGTAATTTCCAAGAGACCCAGTACTTC. Its protein product is CASSLNPGNFQETQYF.

The V call is TRBV29-1, the J call TRBJ2-3; TRBD1 might be the D (5 bases). V dropped 4 bases and J dropped 3 bases, with 11 bases sitting between them. Germline V gives CDR1 SQVTM, CDR2 ANQGSEA. CDR3 size: 13 residues. In DNA, the CDR3 is TGCAGCGTTGCGGGCAGGGTAACAGATACGCAGTATTTT. Translation: CSVAGRVTDTQYF.

The chain has TRBV6-5 and TRBJ1-5; 9 nucleotides agree with TRBD1. In germline, CDR1 is MNHEY, CDR2 SVGAGI. The CDR3 contains 14 residues. Germline trimming cut 4 bases from V and 4 bases from J; bases unmatched to any gene: 2. CDR3 sequence (DNA): TGTGCCAGCAGTTCGGGACAGGGTAATCAGCCCCAGCATTTT. Translation: CASSSGQGNQPQHF.

The chain uses TRBV6-5 and TRBJ1-6; the match to TRBD1 covers 7 bases. Germline assignment: CDR1 MNHEY and CDR2 SVGAGI. After removal of 6 bases from V and 10 bases from J, the junction contained 9 bases not matched to a gene. The CDR3 is made up of 14 amino acids. The CDR3 sequence: CASRPRQGGSPLHF. DNA for the CDR3: TGTGCCAGCAGACCAAGACAGGGTGGATCACCCCTCCACTTT.

The J gene is TRBJ2-1, the V gene TRBV11-2, with 9 bases matching TRBD2. CDR1 and CDR2 from the germline V gene are SGHAT and FQNNGV. The CDR3 runs 18 residues. The ends lost 0 bases at V and 8 bases at J; junction bases unmatched: 14. CDR3: CASSLEWWTSVYIDEQFF. CDR3 DNA sequence: TGTGCCAGCAGCTTAGAGTGGTGGACTAGCGTCTACATCGATGAGCAGTTCTTC.

The rearrangement uses TRBV5-6 and TRBJ1-5, with TRBD1 as a possible D gene (5 bases). Trimming shortened V by 2 bases and J by 7 bases, and 13 bases separated the two germline ends. The CDR3 consists of 14 residues. Germline V gene lookup returns CDR1 SGHDT and CDR2 YYEEEE. CDR3 DNA sequence: TGTGCCAGCAGCTTAGGAGATCAGGGCCAGCCCCAGCATTTT. The encoded protein is CASSLGDQGQPQHF.

Notes on this clone: The same CDR3 arises from other DNA sequences in this sample as well. The J gene is TRBJ1-3, the V gene TRBV6-1; D possibly corresponds to TRBD1 (6 bases). The CDR3 sequence is 16 residues long. Germline values: CDR1 MNHNS, CDR2 SASEGT. Trimming removed 0 bases from V and 4 bases from J, with 13 bases in between. Written as DNA, the CDR3 is TGTGCCAGCAGTGAAGCTGCGGGGGCCGGAGGAAACACCATATATTTT. This translates into CASSEAAGAGGNTIYF.

This clone appeared a few times. J is TRBJ2-1 and V is TRBV5-1, with D maybe TRBD2 (6 bases). Germline V lookup: CDR1 SGHRS, CDR2 YFSETQ. V shed 1 base and J shed 9 bases, with 17 bases lying between them. CDR3 length: 15 amino acids. The CDR3 DNA is TGCGCCAGCAGCTTGATTGCGGGATTGTTCGGTGAGCAGTTCTTC. Its translation is CASSLIAGLFGEQFF.

The V call is TRBV19, the J call TRBJ2-7, with D tentatively TRBD2 (5 bases). Germline CDR1 LNHDA, CDR2 SQIVND (reference sequence). The CDR3 has 16 residues. The V gene lost 3 bases and the J gene lost 0 bases, with 15 bases spanning the gap. CDR3: CASSINREGSSYEQYF. The CDR3 nucleotides read TGTGCCAGTAGTATCAACCGTGAGGGTAGCTCCTACGAGCAGTACTTC.

As regards this clone: In the same sample, other DNA sequences code for this CDR3. This sequence joins TRBV6-1 and TRBJ1-5; TRBD1 aligns across 9 bases. Germline V gene sequence: CDR1 MNHNS, CDR2 SASEGT. V lost 4 bases and J lost 6; bases outside the gene matches: 4. The CDR3 has 14 amino acids. The CDR3 DNA sequence: TGTGCCAGCAGTGGACAGGGGGGGAGTCAGCCCCAGCATTTT. Encoded protein: CASSGQGGSQPQHF.

This sequence joins TRBV7-9 and TRBJ2-3, with D perhaps TRBD1 (5 bases). V lost 4 bases and J lost 0, with 8 bases in between. CDR1 and CDR2 from the germline V gene are SEHNR and FQNEAQ (reference sequence). CDR3 size: 14 residues. As DNA, the CDR3 is TGTGCCAGCAGCTCCAGGGTTAGCACAGATACGCAGTATTTT. It specifies CASSSRVSTDTQYF.

The chain couples TRBV9 to TRBJ1-5; 7 bases line up with TRBD1. With 3 bases clipped from V and 1 base from J, the junction kept 10 bases outside the gene matches. CDR1 and CDR2 from the germline V gene are SGDLS and YYNGEE. This CDR3 comprises 17 residues. The CDR3: CASSEGADGMSNQPQHF. Here the CDR3 DNA reads TGTGCCAGCAGCGAGGGGGCGGACGGTATGAGCAATCAGCCCCAGCATTTT. Full variable domain (outside the CDR3, taken from reference TRBV9 and TRBJ1-5): DSGVTQTPKHLITATGQRVTLRCSPRSGDLSVYWYQQSLDQGLQFLIQYYNGEERAKGNILERFSAQQFPDLHSELNLSSLELGDSALYFCASSEGADGMSNQPQHFGDGTRLSIL.